This T cell receptor beta chain was profiled in a study of CD8+ T cells in alopecia areata. Across the study: Patients in the study were on tofacitinib for 6 to 18 months, then off it for 6 months. Regarding the study as a whole: Against the mouse data, patients shared TCRs less clearly, possibly for HLA reasons. Uncertain still, given a single nonresponder, is whether baseline CD8+ expansion links to response. Tofacitinib significantly decreased scalp clonality and expanded CD8+ clones among top 100.

Once RNA had been extracted, it was reverse transcribed into cDNA to act as the sequencing template. Here immunoSEQ multiplex PCR was the method, and the copy in TCRdb shows in-frame clones only, minus some. The sample records 70,000 or so clones, 25% to 30% being singletons. As concerns this clone: Its antigen is unknown.

Specified treatment: oral pan-JAK inhibitor, 5-10 mg twice daily. Losses at the gene ends were 4 bases for V and 2 bases for J; bases not matched to a gene: 7. This CDR3 comprises 16 residues. Germline CDR1 reads SEHNR; CDR2 reads FQNEAQ (reference sequence). The receptor comes from a human donor with alopecia areata. The starting material was CD8+ T cells sorted from blood, obtained at week 4, from a patient treated with tofacitinib. The chain is built from TRBV7-9 and TRBJ2-2, with 7 bases aligning to TRBD1. Here the CDR3 reads CASSSSGTVNTGELFF. CDR3 in DNA: TGTGCCAGCAGCTCATCCGGGACAGTAAACACCGGGGAGCTGTTTTTT. Full variable domain (outside the CDR3, taken from reference TRBV7-9 and TRBJ2-2): DTGVSQNPRHKITKRGQNVTFRCDPISEHNRLYWYRQTLGQGPEFLTYFQNEAQLEKSRLLSDRFSAERPKGSFSTLEIQRTEQGDSAMYLCASSSSGTVNTGELFFGEGSRLTVL.